Listed here are 2 T cell receptor beta chains from one sample, sequenced in a study of shared clonotypes between healthy human individuals. The protocol was immunoSEQ multiplex PCR, while the TCRdb copy is restricted to in-frame clones and leaves out a portion. The table includes around 700,000 clones, less than 85% detected once. The sequenced material came from memory CD4+ T cells sorted from blood. Subset meaning: CD45RA-negative fraction. The receptors were gathered from a woman in her 30s in good health.

V usage is TRBV5-4 and J usage is TRBJ2-1; D ambiguous. The CDR3 consists of 14 residues. V shed 0 bases and J shed 6 bases, with 10 bases lying between them. CDR1 and CDR2 (germline): SGHNT, YYREEE (reference sequence). The CDR3 spells CASSLDQTANEQFF. The CDR3 nucleotides read TGTGCCAGCAGCTTGGACCAGACGGCCAATGAGCAGTTCTTC.

The chain recombines TRBV27 with TRBJ1-5, with D perhaps TRBD1 (6 bases). The V gene's germline CDR1 is MNHEY and CDR2 SMNVEV (reference sequence). The V and J ends lost 1 base and 2 bases respectively, with 9 bases between them. CDR3 length: 15 amino acids. CDR3 residues: CASSLFAGGNQPQHF. The CDR3 DNA is TGTGCCAGCAGTTTATTCGCAGGGGGCAATCAGCCCCAGCATTTT.